This entry describes one T cell receptor (beta chain). The target antigen is unknown. Using a J-beta primer mix together with a sample-barcoded 5' primer, a second PCR was run for about 7 to 12 cycles. Every cDNA molecule bore a tag from a template-switch adaptor containing 12 random nucleotides. TCRdb redid the calling of the 5' RACE reads with MiXCR, one entry per CDR3 protein. The sample has more than 1,400,000 distinct CDR3 sequences, around 42% seen once. These data originate in a study of blood T cells in healthy people across ages. Across the study: Template switching caught about one barcoded beta molecule for each two T cells.

Study findings and constraints: With age, beta diversity per million T cells declined roughly linearly, significantly by 30 to 40.

The receptor was isolated from a young woman in good health. Sequenced material: blood.

The CDR3 protein is CASSYSIGTSGRPPYSNEQFF. The CDR3 DNA reads TGTGCCAGCAGTTACAGTATAGGGACTAGCGGGAGGCCCCCCTATAGCAATGAGCAGTTCTTC. The chain recombines TRBV6-5 with TRBJ2-1; 15 nucleotides line up with TRBD2. V lost 2 bases and J lost 6; bases outside the gene matches: 17. The CDR3 extends over 21 amino acids. From germline, CDR1 is MNHEY and CDR2 SVGAGI.